Following are 20 T cell receptor delta chains from one sample sequenced in a study of delta chains in infants with herpesvirus infections. PBMC RNA was reverse transcribed using gamma-chain- and delta-chain-specific primers. TCRdb re-called clones from the RT-PCR reads using CATT. The data contain some 1,400 delta-chain clones, over 20% of them seen just once; the ten biggest clones take up roughly 19%. Sample: peripheral blood, taken at time point 2 of longitudinal follow-up. The receptors were gathered from a human donor who was a Ugandan infant, either HIV-exposed or HIV-unexposed (not recorded which).

By share of the sample, this clone is large. The chain joins TRAV29/DV5 to TRDJ1, with 12 bases lining up with TRDD3. CDR1 is NSMFDY and CDR2 is ISSIKDK in the germline V gene. The CDR3 spans 17 residues. J lost 0 bases, V lost 5 bases, and 11 bases had no gene match. The CDR3 bases are TGTGCAGCCTCTCGGTCTGGGGGATACGCGTACACCGATAAACTCATCTTT. The encoded protein is CAASRSGGYAYTDKLIF.

CDR3 in amino acids: CALGVRNRFLRGIRGVTDKLIF. CDR3 sequence (DNA): TGTGCTCTTGGGGTGAGGAACCGCTTCCTACGGGGGATACGGGGGGTGACCGATAAACTCATCTTT. The chain is built from TRDV1 and TRDJ1, with 10 nucleotides matching TRDD3. Germline-derived CDR1 and CDR2 are TSWWSYY and QGS. V shed 4 bases, J shed 2 bases, and the junction held 25 bases outside the gene matches. This CDR3 is 22 amino acids long.

This clone was counted only a few times. This sequence may be a read error, since a much larger clone differs from it by one base. Other nucleotide sequences in the sample specify the same CDR3. The chain couples TRAV23/DV6 to TRDJ1, with 8 bases aligning to TRDD2. CDR3 length: 18 amino acids. Per germline, CDR1 NTAFDY and CDR2 IRPDVSE (reference sequence). DNA of the CDR3: TGTGCTGTGAGGCCTAATTCCCACCGAGCTTCCTACGTCTCGGCAGTCATCTTT. It specifies CAVRPNSHRASYVSAVIF.

Judged by abundance, this clone is medium-sized. This sequence joins TRDV1 and TRDJ1, with 13 positions matching TRDD3. Germline trimming cut 0 bases from V and 5 bases from J; bases unmatched to any gene: 27. The V gene's germline CDR1 is TSWWSYY and CDR2 QGS. This CDR3 region has 24 residues. The DNA for the CDR3 is TGTGCTCTTGGGGAACTTCGGCTTCCTACGAGCCGTACTGGGGGATACGCGTTAGGAGATAAACTCATCTTT. Amino acids: CALGELRLPTSRTGGYALGDKLIF.

Details on this clone: A much more abundant neighbour one base away suggests this may be a read error. Within the sample, other DNA sequences also encode this same CDR3. DNA for the CDR3: TGTGCTCTTGGGGCCGACCTTCCGAGACTAACTGGGAAACTCATCTTT. This codes for CALGADLPRLTGKLIF. The genes are TRDV1 and TRDJ1; D might be TRDD2 or TRDD3, each matching 6 bases. Germline values: CDR1 TSWWSYY, CDR2 QGS. V was clipped by 4 bases and J by 8 bases, with 23 bases between them. The CDR3 contains 16 residues.

This clone is termed large (0.1 to 1%). V usage is TRDV1 and J usage is TRDJ1; D is unresolved. The CDR3 loop spans 12 amino acids. The V end was cut by 5 bases, the J end by 7 bases, with 11 bases between. From germline, CDR1 is TSWWSYY and CDR2 QGS. The CDR3 here is CALGRSGCKLIF. CDR3 DNA: TGTGCTCTTGGGCGGTCGGGGTGTAAACTCATCTTT.

This clone was counted only a few times. The V gene is TRDV1, the J gene TRDJ3, with 11 bases matching TRDD3. V lost 5 bases, J lost 0 bases, and 15 bases stayed unmatched. CDR3 length: 22 residues. Germline V gene sequence: CDR1 TSWWSYY, CDR2 QGS. The CDR3 DNA reads as TGTGCTCTTGGGCTACTCCTTCCTGGGGGATACCCCCTCTCCTGGGACACCCGACAGATGTTTTTC. Translated, it gives CALGLLLPGGYPLSWDTRQMFF.

This clone was seen a handful of times. A far larger clone is one base from this, pointing to a likely read error. Additional DNA sequences in this sample encode the identical CDR3. The genes are TRDV1 and TRDJ1, with TRDD3 matching 8 bases. Germline V gene data show CDR1 as TSWWSYY and CDR2 as QGS. The CDR3 contains 21 residues. J was trimmed by 4 bases and V by 2 bases; bases with no gene match: 24. CDR3 protein: CALGEVSRWAYGIRGGDKLIF. The DNA of the CDR3 is TGTGCTCTTGGGGAAGTAAGTAGATGGGCCTATGGGATACGCGGAGGCGATAAACTCATCTTT.

The chain couples TRDV1 to TRDJ1, with TRDD2 as a possible D gene (9 bases). Germline V gives CDR1 TSWWSYY, CDR2 QGS. V was shortened by 3 bases and J by 10 bases, with 45 bases between the two germline ends. CDR3 length: 23 amino acids. The CDR3 DNA follows: TGTGCTCTTGGGGAGCTGTTGGGCCTTCCTACGTTGAAGATTTCTTGGGGATACTATCGACTCATCTTT. Its translation is CALGELLGLPTLKISWGYYRLIF.

By frequency in the sample, this clone is large. The V call is TRDV1, the J call TRDJ1; the D gene is possibly TRDD3 (5 bases). V dropped 5 bases and J dropped 1 base, with 14 bases sitting between them. Germline V gene data show CDR1 as TSWWSYY and CDR2 as QGS. CDR3 length equals 15 residues. The chain's CDR3 is CALGKTSGGTDKLIF. CDR3 nucleotides: TGTGCTCTTGGGAAGACAAGCGGGGGCACCGATAAACTCATCTTT.

In its sample, this clone was seen a few times. This may stem from a read error, because a much larger clone lies one nucleotide away. This chain uses TRDV1 with TRDJ1, with TRDD3 identical over 11 bases. CDR3 length: 23 residues. Germline V gene data show CDR1 as TSWWSYY and CDR2 as QGS. Unmatched junction bases numbered 28, after V lost 1 base and J lost 6 bases. The CDR3 DNA reads as TGTGCTCTTGGGGAACGACCAACTCATCCCCCCACTTCGGGCTGGGGGATACCCAATAAACTCATCTTT. This encodes CALGERPTHPPTSGWGIPNKLIF.

A note on this clone: TCRdb gives a protein that differs at residue 5 from what the DNA encodes, so the protein here is translated from the DNA. The rearrangement uses TRDV1 and TRDJ1, with 8 bases fitting TRDD3. Germline CDR1 is TSWWSYY and CDR2 is QGS. The length of the CDR3 is 20 residues. Trimming at V came to 4 bases and at J to 3 bases, leaving 22 bases not matched to a gene. CDR3 residues: CALGGTGWGMAPAASDKLIF. CDR3 bases: TGTGCTCTTGGGGGGACGGGGTGGGGGATGGCCCCGGCAGCTTCCGATAAACTCATCTTT.

The chain links TRDV1 to TRDJ1; 10 bases are a match to TRDD3. The V and J ends lost 5 bases and 2 bases, in that order; junction bases with no gene match: 23. Germline assignment: CDR1 TSWWSYY and CDR2 QGS. The CDR3 totals 21 residues. The CDR3 is CALGTTQPSNNTGGCTDKLIF. CDR3 in DNA: TGTGCTCTTGGGACGACCCAGCCTTCGAATAATACTGGGGGATGTACCGATAAACTCATCTTT.

The rearrangement joins TRDV1 to TRDJ1; 9 bases fit TRDD2. After removal of 4 bases from V and 0 bases from J, the junction contained 24 bases not matched to a gene. The CDR3 runs to 22 residues. Germline lookup yields CDR1 TSWWSYY and CDR2 QGS. The CDR3 loop is CALGARPSYYFSGGSYTDKLIF. The CDR3 DNA reads TGTGCTCTTGGGGCCAGGCCTTCCTACTATTTCTCTGGGGGCTCGTACACCGATAAACTCATCTTT.

A remark on this clone: One end of the junction varies from germline; a read error may be responsible. The CDR3 coding sequence is TGTGCTCTTCGGGAGCCGAAATTCGACTTGTACTGGGGGATACGAACCCTTGCAAACACCGATAAACTCATCTTT. Protein product: CALREPKFDLYWGIRTLANTDKLIF. V is TRDV1 and J is TRDJ1; TRDD3 aligns across 13 bases. The CDR3 runs to 25 residues. Germline assignment: CDR1 TSWWSYY and CDR2 QGS.

On this clone itself: This may be a read error, as it is one base from a much larger clone. The chain employs TRDV1 and TRDJ1; no clear D. Germline-derived CDR1 and CDR2 are TSWWSYY and QGS. CDR3 length: 19 residues. With 8 bases removed from V and 3 bases from J, the gap between germline ends came to 31 bases. The CDR3 reads CALYVYRPHRLKGADKLIF. The CDR3 DNA follows: TGTGCTCTTTACGTCTATAGGCCCCACAGGCTAAAGGGTGCCGATAAACTCATCTTT.

This clone is labeled medium-sized. This rearrangement joins TRDV1 to TRDJ1; the match to TRDD3 covers 11 bases. The ends lost 1 base at V and 1 base at J; junction bases unmatched: 20. The CDR3 spans 22 residues. Germline V gene data show CDR1 as TSWWSYY and CDR2 as QGS. The CDR3 bases are TGTGCTCTTGGGGAACCCTGGGGCCGAGTACTGGGGGATATAACCCCCACCGATAAACTCATCTTT. Encoded protein: CALGEPWGRVLGDITPTDKLIF.

This clone came up a few times. Given a much more abundant clone one base away, this may be a read error. Other DNA sequences in this specimen translate into the identical CDR3. This chain's CDR3 is CALELRQTVGGHRPLIF. In DNA, the CDR3 is TGTGCTCTTGAACTACGCCAAACAGTTGGGGGACACAGACCACTGATCTTT. This chain links TRDV1 with TRDJ4, with TRDD3 matching over 7 bases. This CDR3 region has 17 residues. CDR1 and CDR2 (germline): TSWWSYY, QGS.

This clone is labeled medium-sized (0.01 to 0.1%). This chain joins TRDV1 and TRDJ1; 7 positions match TRDD3. Germline lookup yields CDR1 TSWWSYY and CDR2 QGS. The CDR3 extends over 16 amino acids. The V gene end was trimmed by 5 bases and the J gene end by 0 bases; junction bases not matched to a gene: 9. For the CDR3, the DNA is TGTGCTCTTGGGAAGGTCGTCTGGGGGTACACCGATAAACTCATCTTT. It is translated as CALGKVVWGYTDKLIF.

This clone is large within its sample. J is TRDJ1 and V is TRDV1; 10 positions match TRDD3. V lost 5 bases to trimming and J lost 3 bases; unmatched junction nucleotides: 24. The CDR3 consists of 21 residues. Germline V lookup: CDR1 TSWWSYY, CDR2 QGS. This CDR3 reads CALGLTPIFARGIRGPDKLIF. Written as DNA, the CDR3 is TGTGCTCTTGGGTTAACCCCCATTTTTGCTAGGGGGATACGGGGGCCCGATAAACTCATCTTT.